This entry lists 8 T cell receptor beta chains sequenced from one sample in a study of beta chain features in type 1 diabetes. The whole isolated RNA underwent reverse transcription, so sequencing captured expressed TCRB transcripts. Clones were sequenced by immunoSEQ multiplex PCR, and TCRdb holds only the in-frame ones, with some missing. Among about 450,000 clones, over 10% were seen once, and the ten largest hold less than 0.06%. Sequencing was carried out using naive CD4+ T cells from blood. These TCRs come from a young woman in good health.

There are a few counts of this clone. The chain links TRBV28 to TRBJ2-7; 8 positions agree with TRBD2. The CDR3 contains 16 residues. V lost 7 bases, J lost 0 bases, and 11 bases stayed unmatched. Germline CDR1 is MDHEN and CDR2 is SYDVKM. DNA for the CDR3: TGTGCCAGCACCACGGGCGGGGGGTCCTTCTCCTACGAGCAGTACGTC. It codes for CASTTGGGSFSYEQYV.

This chain links TRBV30 with TRBJ1-1; 7 bases fit TRBD1. Germline-derived CDR1 and CDR2 are GTSNPN and SVGIG (reference sequence). With 4 bases clipped from V and 2 bases from J, the junction kept 4 bases outside the gene matches. The CDR3 covers 13 residues. The CDR3 DNA is TGTGCCTGGATCAACAGGGGCAACACTGAAGCTTTCTTT. Translated, it gives CAWINRGNTEAFF.

This clone appeared a few times. The V gene is TRBV4-2, the J gene TRBJ2-1; D may be TRBD2 (6 bases). The CDR3 totals 14 residues. Trimming stripped 4 bases from V and 2 bases from J, with 9 bases between. CDR1 LGHNA and CDR2 YNFKEQ come from the germline V gene. The CDR3 DNA sequence: TGTGCCAGCAGCCTGGCGGGGACCTACAATGAGCAGTTCTTC. This gives the protein CASSLAGTYNEQFF.

There are a few counts of this clone. J is TRBJ2-2 and V is TRBV19; tentative D call: TRBD2 (5 bases). This CDR3 comprises 15 residues. V lost 5 bases and J 5 bases, leaving 15 bases between the germline ends. CDR1 is LNHDA and CDR2 is SQIVND in the germline V gene (reference sequence). As DNA, the CDR3 is TGTGCCAGTAGTCCACCCCTTCGGGAAACCGGGGAGCTGTTTTTT. Its protein is CASSPPLRETGELFF. Drawing the rest from reference TRBV19 and TRBJ2-2, the complete variable domain is DGGITQSPKYLFRKEGQNVTLSCEQNLNHDAMYWYRQDPGQGLRLIYYSQIVNDFQKGDIAEGYSVSREKKESFPLTVTSAQKNPTAFYLCASSPPLRETGELFFGEGSRLTVL.

This clone was detected ten times or more. The chain recombines TRBV30 with TRBJ2-6; D may correspond to TRBD1 or TRBD2 (5 bases each). The CDR3 spans 14 residues. V lost 2 bases and J lost 2, with 7 bases in between. Per the germline V gene, CDR1 is GTSNPN and CDR2 is SVGIG (reference sequence). Here the CDR3 reads CAWSRGAGANVLTF. The CDR3 DNA reads TGTGCCTGGAGTCGAGGGGCTGGGGCCAACGTCCTGACTTTC.

The chain employs TRBV9 and TRBJ1-2; 7 bases match TRBD1. J gave up 5 bases and V 1 base, and 8 bases lay outside the gene matches. This CDR3 comprises 15 residues. Germline V lookup: CDR1 SGDLS, CDR2 YYNGEE. The CDR3 protein is CASSVPQGIRYGYTF. The CDR3 DNA reads as TGTGCCAGCAGCGTACCACAGGGGATTCGATATGGCTACACCTTC.

The CDR3: CASSLRSGNTIYF. The CDR3 nucleotides read TGTGCCAGCAGTCTTCGGTCTGGAAACACCATATATTTT. The genes are TRBV6-6 and TRBJ1-3, with D unclear. The CDR3 is 13 amino acids. Germline CDR1 and CDR2: MNHNY and SVGAGI (reference sequence). V lost 5 bases to trimming and J lost 1 base, with 6 bases between them.

J is TRBJ2-4 and V is TRBV7-2; 11 bases map to TRBD2. The CDR3 totals 16 residues. J gave up 4 bases and V 5 bases, and 7 bases lay outside the gene matches. Germline V gives CDR1 SGHTA, CDR2 FQGNSA. Here the CDR3 DNA reads TGTGCCAGCAGCCCACTAGCGGGGGAGACAAAAAACATTCAGTACTTC. Translated: CASSPLAGETKNIQYF. The full variable domain, with the rest looked up from reference TRBV7-2 and TRBJ2-4, is GAGVSQSPSNKVTEKGKDVELRCDPISGHTALYWYRQSLGQGLEFLIYFQGNSAPDKSGLPSDRFSAERTGGSVSTLTIQRTQQEDSAVYLCASSPLAGETKNIQYFGAGTRLSVL.